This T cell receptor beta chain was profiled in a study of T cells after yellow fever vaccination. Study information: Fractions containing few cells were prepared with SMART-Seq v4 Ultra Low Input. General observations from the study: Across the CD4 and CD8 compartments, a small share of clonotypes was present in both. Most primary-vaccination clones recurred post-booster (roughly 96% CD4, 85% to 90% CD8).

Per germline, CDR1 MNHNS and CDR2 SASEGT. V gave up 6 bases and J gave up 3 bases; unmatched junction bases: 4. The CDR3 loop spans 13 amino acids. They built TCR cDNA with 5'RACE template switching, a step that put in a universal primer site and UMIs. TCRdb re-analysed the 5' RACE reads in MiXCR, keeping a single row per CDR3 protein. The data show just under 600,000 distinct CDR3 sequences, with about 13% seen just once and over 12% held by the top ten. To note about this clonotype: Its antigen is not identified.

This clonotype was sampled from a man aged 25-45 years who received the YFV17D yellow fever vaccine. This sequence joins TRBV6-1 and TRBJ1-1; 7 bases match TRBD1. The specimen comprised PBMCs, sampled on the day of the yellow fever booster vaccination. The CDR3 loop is CASRTGLDTEAFF. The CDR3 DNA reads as TGTGCCAGCAGGACAGGGTTAGACACTGAAGCTTTCTTT.